Below are 31 T cell receptor beta chains sequenced from a single sample in a study of blood T cell repertoires in COVID-19. Profiled with immunoSEQ multiplex PCR; TCRdb holds only in-frame clones, not every one. The table records roughly 260,000 clones, 85% to 90% of them present only once. Sequencing was carried out using peripheral blood. Every receptor here comes from a woman aged 40 to 50 with acute or convalescent COVID-19.

This clone was detected only once. Distinct nucleotide sequences in the sample also encode this CDR3. V gene TRBV9 combines with J gene TRBJ1-2; D is uncertain. CDR3 length: 12 residues. Trimming removed 0 bases from V and 4 bases from J, with 4 bases in between. CDR1 is SGDLS, CDR2 YYNGEE, per germline. CDR3 residues: CASSVAGYGYTF. CDR3 sequence (DNA): TGTGCCAGCAGCGTAGCGGGCTATGGCTACACCTTC.

The chain carries TRBV25-1 and TRBJ1-2; D is perhaps TRBD1 (6 bases). CDR1 is MGHDK, CDR2 SYGVNS, per germline. This CDR3 spans 17 amino acids. The V gene lost 5 bases and the J gene lost 4 bases, with 23 bases spanning the gap. The CDR3 spells CASSYPHRTARFYGYTF. CDR3 coding DNA: TGTGCCAGCAGTTATCCCCATCGGACAGCGCGCTTCTATGGCTACACCTTC.

There are a few counts of this clone. The CDR3 bases are TGTGCCAGCAGCGCCAGGCAGGGCCAGCCCCAGCATTTT. Translating it yields CASSARQGQPQHF. The chain employs TRBV7-2 and TRBJ1-5; D might be TRBD1 (5 bases). The CDR3 totals 13 residues. The ends were cut back, 5 bases at V and 7 bases at J, with 12 bases in the middle. Germline CDR1 is SGHTA and CDR2 is FQGNSA.

The chain combines TRBV12-3 or TRBV12-4 with TRBJ1-1; 8 positions agree with TRBD1. The CDR3 totals 13 residues. V lost 5 bases to trimming and J lost 5 bases; unmatched junction nucleotides: 4. The CDR3 DNA is TGTGCCAGCAGTCCGCGACAGGGGACTGAAGCTTTCTTT. As protein: CASSPRQGTEAFF.

The V and J genes are TRBV19 and TRBJ1-2, with D unclear. The germline gives CDR1 LNHDA, CDR2 SQIVND (reference sequence). With 4 bases removed from V and 3 bases from J, the gap between germline ends came to 18 bases. The CDR3 length is 16 residues. The CDR3 protein is CASSTSREGMDYGYTF. DNA for the CDR3: TGTGCCAGTAGTACATCGCGGGAGGGAATGGACTATGGCTACACCTTC.

This chain links TRBV10-3 with TRBJ2-2; 10 bases match TRBD1. Germline CDR1 and CDR2: ENHRY and SYGVKD. The trim removed 6 bases at V and 0 bases at J, leaving 16 bases unmatched. The CDR3 has 20 amino acids. The CDR3 sequence: CAIRRDSPGQGTTNTGELFF. In DNA form, the CDR3 reads TGTGCCATCAGGAGAGATTCGCCGGGACAGGGGACCACGAACACCGGGGAGCTGTTTTTT.

The CDR3 DNA sequence: TGTGCCAGCAAGAGAGACTATGGCTACACCTTC. This encodes CASKRDYGYTF. The genes are TRBV6-5 and TRBJ1-2; D remains ambiguous. Between the trimmed V and J ends, which lost 7 bases and 3 bases, there was a span of 6 bases. The CDR3 loop spans 11 amino acids. Germline V gives CDR1 MNHEY, CDR2 SVGAGI.

The chain carries TRBV19 and TRBJ1-5; a weak D match, TRBD1 (6 bases). CDR3 size: 16 residues. The germline V gene has CDR1 LNHDA and CDR2 SQIVND (reference sequence). Trimming left V 4 bases short and J 7 bases short, with 20 bases between. This chain's CDR3 is CASSTPRGTSGQPQHF. The CDR3 bases are TGTGCCAGTAGTACCCCTAGGGGGACCTCTGGGCAGCCCCAGCATTTT.

The chain employs TRBV5-8 and TRBJ1-4; 7 nucleotides agree with TRBD1. Germline CDR1 SGHTS, CDR2 YDEGEE. The CDR3 is 17 amino acids. V dropped 3 bases and J dropped 3; count of bases not matched to a gene: 11. The CDR3 protein is CASSYEKKTGSNEKLFF. The DNA for the CDR3 is TGTGCCAGCAGCTATGAAAAAAAGACAGGGTCTAATGAAAAACTGTTTTTT.

This chain uses TRBV6-2 or TRBV6-3 with TRBJ2-5, with TRBD2 matching over 10 bases. CDR3 length: 17 residues. With V trimmed by 2 bases and J by 7 bases, 13 bases remained unmatched. Germline V gene sequence: CDR1 MNHEY, CDR2 SVGEGT. In nucleotides, the CDR3 is TGTGCCAGCAGTTACGATTCAGCGGGGGGGCTAAGGCGGACCCAGTACTTC. Translation: CASSYDSAGGLRRTQYF.

The chain couples TRBV7-2 to TRBJ1-1; possibly TRBD1 for D (5 bases). The germline V gene has CDR1 SGHTA and CDR2 FQGNSA. V was clipped by 6 bases and J by 6 bases, with 14 bases between them. This CDR3 comprises 13 residues. The CDR3 loop is CASSFTGPPEAFF. CDR3 bases: TGTGCCAGCAGTTTTACAGGACCGCCTGAAGCTTTCTTT.

In its sample, this clone was seen once. The CDR3 protein is CASSLGTGGNTIYF. CDR3 DNA: TGTGCCAGCAGCTTAGGGACAGGGGGAAACACCATATATTTT. The J gene is TRBJ1-3, the V gene TRBV7-9; 8 nucleotides agree with TRBD1. The CDR3 totals 14 residues. The V gene end was trimmed by 1 base and the J gene end by 4 bases; junction bases not matched to a gene: 0. Germline CDR1 and CDR2: SEHNR and FQNEAQ (reference sequence). The complete variable domain, with remaining parts taken from reference TRBV7-9 and TRBJ1-3, reads DTGVSQNPRHKITKRGQNVTFRCDPISEHNRLYWYRQTLGQGPEFLTYFQNEAQLEKSRLLSDRFSAERPKGSFSTLEIQRTEQGDSAMYLCASSLGTGGNTIYFGEGSWLTVV.

The chain recombines TRBV9 with TRBJ2-5, with 7 bases lining up with TRBD1. Germline CDR1 and CDR2: SGDLS and YYNGEE. The length of the CDR3 is 15 residues. The ends lost 3 bases at V and 1 base at J; junction bases unmatched: 6. The CDR3, as DNA: TGTGCCAGCAGCGACCATACAGGGGCCCAAGAGACCCAGTACTTC. Its protein product is CASSDHTGAQETQYF.

The chain couples TRBV2 to TRBJ1-5, with 12 bases identical to TRBD1. Germline loops: CDR1 SNHLY, CDR2 FYNNEI. This CDR3 comprises 17 residues. With 6 bases clipped from V and 2 bases from J, the junction kept 8 bases outside the gene matches. The CDR3, as DNA: TGTGCCAGCAGCCGGGACAGGGGGCGAGCGGGCAATCAGCCCCAGCATTTT. Amino acids: CASSRDRGRAGNQPQHF.

The J gene is TRBJ1-5, the V gene TRBV19; 7 bases are shared with TRBD1. V lost 7 bases, J lost 0 bases, and 12 bases stayed unmatched. This CDR3 is 17 amino acids long. Per germline, CDR1 LNHDA and CDR2 SQIVND (reference sequence). CDR3 nucleotides: TGTGCCAGTAATCGTTCAGGGGGACCCTATAGCAATCAGCCCCAGCATTTT. Amino acid sequence: CASNRSGGPYSNQPQHF.

The V and J genes are TRBV6-5 and TRBJ2-5, with a weak D call TRBD1 (5 bases). The CDR3 spans 15 residues. Looked up from germline, CDR1 is MNHEY and CDR2 is SVGAGI. The V gene lost 7 bases and the J gene lost 2 bases, with 17 bases spanning the gap. DNA of the CDR3: TGTGCCAGCACCCCGGCCAGGGCCACTCAAGAGACCCAGTACTTC. It translates to CASTPARATQETQYF.

J is TRBJ1-1 and V is TRBV5-4; TRBD1 is a possible D gene (5 bases). The CDR3 totals 16 residues. CDR1 is SGHNT and CDR2 is YYREEE in the germline V gene (reference sequence). Trimming cost V 4 bases and J 3 bases, with 19 bases left between them. The CDR3, as DNA: TGTGCCAGCAGCCCGCGGCTAGGGGTCGACTACACTGAAGCTTTCTTT. Its translation is CASSPRLGVDYTEAFF.

This chain joins TRBV9 and TRBJ1-4; D gene uncertain. Trimming left V 4 bases short and J 3 bases short, with 13 bases between. The CDR3 consists of 15 residues. Per the germline V gene, CDR1 is SGDLS and CDR2 is YYNGEE. CDR3 nucleotide sequence: TGTGCCAGCAGCTCAACTCCGGGGTCTAATGAAAAACTGTTTTTT. Its protein is CASSSTPGSNEKLFF.

The chain uses TRBV5-1 and TRBJ2-3; 14 bases map to TRBD2. V gave up 4 bases and J gave up 5 bases; unmatched junction bases: 9. Per the germline V gene, CDR1 is SGHRS and CDR2 is YFSETQ. The length of the CDR3 is 17 residues. The CDR3 is CASSSETSGGAEDTQYF. The CDR3 nucleotides are TGCGCCAGCAGCAGCGAGACTAGCGGGGGGGCGGAAGATACGCAGTATTTT.

This clone appeared a single time. The J gene is TRBJ2-5, the V gene TRBV20-1; 11 bases map to TRBD2. CDR1 DFQATT and CDR2 SNEGSKA come from the germline V gene (reference sequence). The V segment lost 3 bases and the J segment 2 bases; nucleotides outside the gene matches: 5. The CDR3 covers 15 residues. The CDR3 loop reads CSASNSGGVQETQYF. The DNA of the CDR3 is TGCAGTGCTAGTAATAGCGGGGGGGTGCAAGAGACCCAGTACTTC.

A remark on this clone: At the DNA level, this CDR3 is encoded by other sequences in the same sample as well. The chain recombines TRBV25-1 with TRBJ2-5; the D is unclear. Germline lookup yields CDR1 MGHDK and CDR2 SYGVNS. Trimming took off 6 bases at V and 3 bases at J, with 5 bases between the two ends. This CDR3 contains 11 residues. This CDR3 reads CASSAKETQYF. The CDR3 region has the DNA TGTGCCAGCAGCGCGAAAGAGACCCAGTACTTC. Together with reference TRBV25-1 and TRBJ2-5, the CDR3 gives the full variable domain: EADIYQTPRYLVIGTGKKITLECSQTMGHDKMYWYQQDPGMELHLIHYSYGVNSTEKGDLSSESTVSRIRTEHFPLTLESARPSHTSQYLCASSAKETQYFGPGTRLLVL.

This chain connects TRBV19 to TRBJ1-2; weak D call: TRBD1 (6 bases). CDR1 is LNHDA, CDR2 SQIVND, per germline (reference sequence). The CDR3 is 14 residues long. Trimming stripped 3 bases from V and 0 bases from J, with 8 bases between. CDR3 amino acids: CASSIRTANYGYTF. The CDR3 DNA sequence: TGTGCCAGTAGTATCAGGACAGCTAACTATGGCTACACCTTC.

The chain uses TRBV11-2 and TRBJ2-1; the match to TRBD2 covers 8 bases. V shed 0 bases and J 10 bases; nucleotides not matched to a gene: 8. This CDR3 spans 15 amino acids. From germline, CDR1 is SGHAT and CDR2 FQNNGV. CDR3 region: CASSLELAGWEEQFF. The CDR3 DNA follows: TGTGCCAGCAGCTTAGAATTAGCGGGGTGGGAGGAGCAGTTCTTC.

The chain combines TRBV29-1 with TRBJ1-1; TRBD1 matches 7 bases. Trimming at V came to 1 base and at J to 1 base, leaving 3 bases not matched to a gene. Germline V lookup: CDR1 SQVTM, CDR2 ANQGSEA. This CDR3 has 14 residues. CDR3 protein: CSVEVGGRNTEAFF. The CDR3 region has the DNA TGCAGCGTTGAAGTAGGGGGCAGGAACACTGAAGCTTTCTTT.

V gene TRBV3-1 (or the pseudogene TRBV3-2) combines with J gene TRBJ2-3; TRBD2 matches at 9 bases. The germline V gene has CDR1 LGHDT and CDR2 YNNKEL (reference sequence). The CDR3 contains 17 residues. J gave up 6 bases and V 0 bases, and 10 bases lay outside the gene matches. The CDR3 sequence: CASSQDMVAGVSDTQYF. As DNA, the CDR3 is TGTGCCAGCAGCCAAGATATGGTAGCGGGGGTATCGGATACGCAGTATTTT.

This clone was seen a single time. This same CDR3 is encoded by further DNA sequences in the sample. The V call is TRBV7-9, the J call TRBJ1-1; D not resolved. V was pared by 1 base and J by 0 bases, with 6 bases between. This CDR3 is 14 amino acids long. Germline CDR1 reads SEHNR; CDR2 reads FQNEAQ (reference sequence). Here the CDR3 reads CASSLVTVNTEAFF. The CDR3 region has the DNA TGTGCCAGCAGCTTAGTGACTGTGAACACTGAAGCTTTCTTT. Using reference TRBV7-9 and TRBJ1-1 for the parts outside the CDR3, the full variable domain is DTGVSQNPRHKITKRGQNVTFRCDPISEHNRLYWYRQTLGQGPEFLTYFQNEAQLEKSRLLSDRFSAERPKGSFSTLEIQRTEQGDSAMYLCASSLVTVNTEAFFGQGTRLTVV.

CDR3 DNA: TGTGCCAGCTCACCACCGGGCGGGAGAAAGGGAGAGACCCAGTACTTC. Protein sequence: CASSPPGGRKGETQYF. The chain uses TRBV18 and TRBJ2-5; TRBD2 matches at 7 bases. With 0 bases clipped from V and 4 bases from J, the junction kept 8 bases outside the gene matches. The CDR3 spans 16 residues. The germline gives CDR1 KGHSH, CDR2 LQKENI.

This chain connects TRBV2 to TRBJ1-4; D uncertain. The CDR3 loop spans 15 amino acids. CDR1 and CDR2 from the germline V gene are SNHLY and FYNNEI. The ends were cut back, 4 bases at V and 4 bases at J, with 13 bases in the middle. The CDR3: CASSARSGGNEKLFF. In DNA form, the CDR3 reads TGTGCCAGCAGTGCTCGGTCGGGAGGTAATGAAAAACTGTTTTTT. Using reference TRBV2 and TRBJ1-4 for the parts outside the CDR3, the full variable domain is EPEVTQTPSHQVTQMGQEVILRCVPISNHLYFYWYRQILGQKVEFLVSFYNNEISEKSEIFDDQFSVERPDGSNFTLKIRSTKLEDSAMYFCASSARSGGNEKLFFGSGTQLSVL.

The chain employs TRBV7-9 and TRBJ2-3; 9 bases align to TRBD1. Germline CDR1 and CDR2: SEHNR and FQNEAQ (reference sequence). After removal of 3 bases from V and 3 bases from J, the junction contained 13 bases not matched to a gene. The CDR3 contains 18 residues. Here the CDR3 DNA reads TGTGCCAGCAGCTTCCCTCCTCTACCAGGGACAGGGACAGATACGCAGTATTTT. This translates into CASSFPPLPGTGTDTQYF.

The gene calls are TRBV27 and TRBJ1-2; D is undetermined. The CDR3 runs 16 residues. Germline V gene sequence: CDR1 MNHEY, CDR2 SMNVEV (reference sequence). Trimming took off 2 bases at V and 4 bases at J, with 17 bases between the two ends. The CDR3 reads CASSLDWSGSFYGYTF. DNA for the CDR3: TGTGCCAGCAGTTTAGATTGGAGCGGGAGTTTCTATGGCTACACCTTC.

This clone was seen a handful of times. The V and J genes are TRBV10-3 and TRBJ2-3; TRBD2 agrees at 9 bases. The CDR3 has 16 amino acids. V was clipped by 3 bases and J by 5 bases; unmatched bases: 9. CDR1 and CDR2 (germline): ENHRY, SYGVKD. The CDR3 DNA sequence: TGTGCCATCAGTGAAGGGATGGCGGGGGGGAGAGATACGCAGTATTTT. It yields the protein CAISEGMAGGRDTQYF.